These T cell receptor beta chains were read from a single sample in a study of vaccination and CD4 T cells after COVID-19. These TCRs are of unknown antigen specificity. Using its own MiXCR run on the PCR reads, TCRdb lists one record per CDR3 protein. Found here are 10,000 to 15,000 distinct CDR3 sequences, under 35% of them singletons; the top ten hold around 35%. The starting material was CD4+ T cells from blood, cultured in vitro, obtained before SARS-CoV-2 vaccination. All receptors come from a human donor who received a COVID-19 vaccine. The CDR3 runs from the conserved cysteine through the conserved F or W. A D gene is named only where the DNA matches it firmly. Clone size appears in some rows only: once, few, many, or a class for an expanded clone.

V gene: TRBV20-1
clone size: medium-sized
D gene: TRBD2
J gene: TRBJ2-7
CDR3 protein: CSARDERGREGEQYF

V gene: TRBV15
clone size: few
D gene: NA
J gene: TRBJ2-3
CDR3 protein: CATTALDRYTDTQYF

V gene: TRBV5-5
clone size: NA
D gene: NA
J gene: TRBJ2-1
CDR3 protein: CASSSLQSFF

V gene: TRBV12-3/TRBV12-4
clone size: few
D gene: NA
J gene: TRBJ1-6
CDR3 protein: CASSLGRSPLHF

V gene: TRBV6-5
clone size: few
D gene: NA
J gene: TRBJ1-5
CDR3 protein: CASSYWADNQPQHF

V gene: TRBV6-5
clone size: NA
D gene: NA
J gene: TRBJ1-6
CDR3 protein: CASSYAGGGRHNSPLYF

V gene: TRBV27
clone size: few
D gene: TRBD1
J gene: TRBJ1-2
CDR3 protein: CASSLSPSGQGNYGYTF

V gene: TRBV6-2/TRBV6-3
clone size: few
D gene: NA
J gene: TRBJ1-5
CDR3 protein: CASSYTGLSNQPQHF

V gene: TRBV20-1
clone size: NA
D gene: TRBD2
J gene: TRBJ2-1
CDR3 protein: CSARDLAGPLNEQFF

V gene: TRBV20-1
clone size: NA
D gene: NA
J gene: TRBJ1-1
CDR3 protein: CSASYLTAGTEAFF

V gene: TRBV11-3
clone size: NA
D gene: NA
J gene: TRBJ2-5
CDR3 protein: CASSRRRQTIQETQYF

V gene: TRBV7-3
clone size: NA
D gene: NA
J gene: TRBJ1-1
CDR3 protein: CASSFDTGRTEAFF

V gene: TRBV6-1
clone size: NA
D gene: NA
J gene: TRBJ2-5
CDR3 protein: CASTINLQETQYF

V gene: TRBV5-1
clone size: NA
D gene: NA
J gene: TRBJ2-7
CDR3 protein: CASRADRFSEQYF

V gene: TRBV24-1
clone size: NA
D gene: TRBD1
J gene: TRBJ1-2
CDR3 protein: CATSDSGQLYGYTF

V gene: TRBV27
clone size: few
D gene: NA
J gene: TRBJ1-1
CDR3 protein: CASSLSGVGGTEAFF

V gene: TRBV24-1
clone size: NA
D gene: NA
J gene: TRBJ2-5
CDR3 protein: CATSQESGQETQYF

V gene: TRBV19
clone size: few
D gene: TRBD2
J gene: TRBJ2-3
CDR3 protein: CASSPRGGAEDTQYF

V gene: TRBV6-1
clone size: NA
D gene: NA
J gene: TRBJ2-1
CDR3 protein: CASSEFGSSYNEQFF

V gene: TRBV25-1
clone size: NA
D gene: NA
J gene: TRBJ1-2
CDR3 protein: CASIGGGVGYTF

V gene: TRBV7-9
clone size: NA
D gene: NA
J gene: TRBJ1-4
CDR3 protein: CASSLSGTREEKLFF

V gene: TRBV6-1
clone size: few
D gene: NA
J gene: TRBJ2-7
CDR3 protein: CASSDGRTSYEQYF

V gene: TRBV24-1
clone size: NA
D gene: TRBD1
J gene: TRBJ2-7
CDR3 protein: CATSDPSRDRELRDPYEQYF

V gene: TRBV7-9
clone size: few
D gene: TRBD1
J gene: TRBJ2-5
CDR3 protein: CASSSNRGMSQETQYF

V gene: TRBV19
clone size: NA
D gene: TRBD1
J gene: TRBJ1-5
CDR3 protein: CASSEGQGNQPQHF

V gene: TRBV28
clone size: NA
D gene: TRBD1
J gene: TRBJ1-5
CDR3 protein: CASSLVTGVGQPQHF

V gene: TRBV12-3/TRBV12-4
clone size: few
D gene: NA
J gene: TRBJ1-2
CDR3 protein: CASSLVSTYGYTF

V gene: TRBV20-1
clone size: few
D gene: NA
J gene: TRBJ2-4
CDR3 protein: CSARDRIKNIQYF

V gene: TRBV2
clone size: NA
D gene: NA
J gene: TRBJ1-2
CDR3 protein: CASSEVGAANYGYTF

V gene: TRBV7-9
clone size: few
D gene: NA
J gene: TRBJ2-3
CDR3 protein: CASSPRTGKGASAFTDTQYF

V gene: TRBV2
clone size: NA
D gene: NA
J gene: TRBJ1-5
CDR3 protein: CASNGVYNQPQHF

V gene: TRBV6-1
clone size: few
D gene: NA
J gene: TRBJ2-3
CDR3 protein: CASTRGDRRTDTQYF

V gene: TRBV6-2/TRBV6-3
clone size: few
D gene: NA
J gene: TRBJ1-2
CDR3 protein: CASSYRENYGYTF

V gene: TRBV27
clone size: NA
D gene: NA
J gene: TRBJ2-3
CDR3 protein: CASSLWGKEGDAQYF

V gene: TRBV9
clone size: NA
D gene: TRBD1
J gene: TRBJ1-6
CDR3 protein: CASSVEGGAYNSPLHF

V gene: TRBV19
clone size: NA
D gene: NA
J gene: TRBJ2-3
CDR3 protein: CASDPAGGTDTQYF

V gene: TRBV7-8
clone size: NA
D gene: TRBD1
J gene: TRBJ2-7
CDR3 protein: CASSLGDRRSYEQYF

V gene: TRBV6-1
clone size: NA
D gene: NA
J gene: TRBJ2-1
CDR3 protein: CASSEGIFGHNEQFF

V gene: TRBV5-1
clone size: NA
D gene: TRBD1
J gene: TRBJ1-3
CDR3 protein: CASSPEQGAEGNTIYF

V gene: TRBV6-5
clone size: NA
D gene: NA
J gene: TRBJ1-5
CDR3 protein: CASSYFAQGNSNQPQHF

V gene: TRBV29-1
clone size: few
D gene: TRBD1
J gene: TRBJ2-2
CDR3 protein: CSADRGNTGELFF

V gene: TRBV12-3/TRBV12-4
clone size: NA
D gene: TRBD2
J gene: TRBJ2-5
CDR3 protein: CASSLRRGGGETQYF

V gene: TRBV20-1
clone size: NA
D gene: TRBD1
J gene: TRBJ2-7
CDR3 protein: CSAYRGEGSYEQYF

V gene: TRBV20-1
clone size: NA
D gene: NA
J gene: TRBJ2-6
CDR3 protein: CSASPGSGANVLTF

V gene: TRBV6-1
clone size: NA
D gene: NA
J gene: TRBJ1-3
CDR3 protein: CASMRLNRASGNTIYF

V gene: TRBV19
clone size: NA
D gene: TRBD1
J gene: TRBJ2-7
CDR3 protein: CASSTRQGASYEQYF

V gene: TRBV12-5
clone size: once
D gene: NA
J gene: TRBJ2-7
CDR3 protein: CASGLGRSSYEQYF

V gene: TRBV7-9
clone size: few
D gene: TRBD1
J gene: TRBJ1-4
CDR3 protein: CASSIRQGLNEKLFF

V gene: TRBV6-5
clone size: NA
D gene: NA
J gene: TRBJ2-3
CDR3 protein: CASSSWGNTDTQYF

V gene: TRBV27
clone size: few
D gene: TRBD1
J gene: TRBJ1-1
CDR3 protein: CASSQDRVSTEAFF

V gene: TRBV10-3
clone size: NA
D gene: NA
J gene: TRBJ2-6
CDR3 protein: CAISESGFLSGANVLTF

V gene: TRBV12-3/TRBV12-4
clone size: NA
D gene: TRBD2
J gene: TRBJ2-7
CDR3 protein: CASGGLAGGYEQYF

V gene: TRBV12-3/TRBV12-4
clone size: few
D gene: TRBD2
J gene: TRBJ2-5
CDR3 protein: CASSLSLAGGLGETQYF

V gene: TRBV15
clone size: few
D gene: TRBD1
J gene: TRBJ2-7
CDR3 protein: CATSRGTGSHGEQYF

V gene: TRBV20-1
clone size: NA
D gene: NA
J gene: TRBJ2-7
CDR3 protein: CSATGTPDSHEQYF

V gene: TRBV21-1
clone size: NA
D gene: NA
J gene: TRBJ1-2
CDR3 protein: CASIVMGGGYAF

V gene: TRBV28
clone size: NA
D gene: NA
J gene: TRBJ1-4
CDR3 protein: CASSDNMPGGVACFF

V gene: TRBV7-9
clone size: few
D gene: NA
J gene: TRBJ2-7
CDR3 protein: CASSSRSRDRNYEQYF

V gene: TRBV20-1
clone size: few
D gene: NA
J gene: TRBJ1-5
CDR3 protein: CSARGEVFQPQHF

V gene: TRBV20-1
clone size: NA
D gene: TRBD2
J gene: TRBJ2-5
CDR3 protein: CSASGLAGATRETQYF